The table lists the clone carrying this T cell receptor beta chain with a few counts. These data are taken from a study of blood T cells in healthy people across ages. Combining a sample-barcoded 5' primer with a J-beta primer mix, a second PCR ran for roughly 7 to 12 cycles. TCRdb called the 5' RACE reads again in MiXCR, with one record for every CDR3 protein. The table records around 990,000 distinct CDR3 sequences, approximately 25% of them present only once. Germline lookup yields CDR1 KGHSH and CDR2 LQKENI. CDR3 size: 10 residues. Trimming cost V 9 bases and J 5 bases, with 5 bases left between them. These data also formed part of another study, on T cells of mothers and their children.

The TCR comes from a girl under 10 years old in good health. V and J are TRBV18 and TRBJ1-5; D gene uncertain. Source material: blood. The CDR3 DNA is TGTGCCAGTTTCTATCAGCCCCAGCATTTT. It yields the protein CASFYQPQHF.